These T cell receptor beta chains were read from a single sample in a study of CD8 T cells in ankylosing spondylitis. MiXCR, applied by TCRdb to the 5' RACE reads, yields one record per CDR3 protein. The sample shows roughly 700,000 distinct CDR3 sequences, 15% to 20% of them seen only once. The sequenced material came from blood, either unsorted or a sorted T cell fraction (not recorded which). The receptors derive from a male donor with ankylosing spondylitis. CDR3s include the opening cysteine and the closing phenylalanine or tryptophan. Each record gives: D gene, J gene, clone size, V gene, CDR3 length, CDR3 protein, CDR3 DNA. A D gene is named only where the DNA matches it firmly. Clone size appears in some rows only: once, few, many, or a class for an expanded clone.

D: TRBD1; J: TRBJ2-3; size: few; V: TRBV20-1; length: 15; CDR3: CSASGSGQGTDTQYF; DNA: TGCAGTGCTAGTGGCTCGGGACAGGGCACAGATACGCAGTATTTT
D: TRBD2; J: TRBJ2-1; size: .; V: TRBV11-2; length: 16; CDR3: CASSSDSGGSYNEQFF; DNA: TGTGCCAGCAGCTCAGATAGCGGGGGGTCCTACAATGAGCAGTTCTTC
D: TRBD1; J: TRBJ2-2; size: .; V: TRBV7-8; length: 14; CDR3: CASSWDRNTGELFF; DNA: TGTGCCAGCAGCTGGGACAGGAACACCGGGGAGCTGTTTTTT
D: .; J: TRBJ2-2; size: many; V: TRBV5-1; length: 14; CDR3: CASSLDPYTGELFF; DNA: TGCGCCAGCAGCTTGGATCCGTATACCGGGGAGCTGTTTTTT
D: TRBD1; J: TRBJ2-1; size: .; V: TRBV28; length: 14; CDR3: CASRGGTGGFNRFF; DNA: TGTGCCAGCAGAGGGGGGACAGGGGGCTTCAATCGGTTCTTC
D: .; J: TRBJ2-7; size: .; V: TRBV5-6; length: 16; CDR3: CASSLVVRGLGDEQYF; DNA: TGTGCCAGCAGCTTGGTGGTCAGGGGATTGGGCGACGAGCAGTACTTC
D: .; J: TRBJ2-1; size: .; V: TRBV18; length: 13; CDR3: CASSPGNAMEQFF; DNA: TGTGCCAGCTCACCAGGCAATGCGATGGAGCAGTTCTTC
D: .; J: TRBJ1-1; size: .; V: TRBV4-1; length: 15; CDR3: CASSQDLTGGTEAFF; DNA: TGCGCCAGCAGCCAAGATTTGACGGGGGGCACTGAAGCTTTCTTT
D: .; J: TRBJ1-2; size: few; V: TRBV12-3/TRBV12-4; length: 12; CDR3: CASSLVRAHSTF; DNA: TGTGCCAGCAGTTTAGTTCGGGCCCACAGCACCTTC
D: .; J: TRBJ2-1; size: .; V: TRBV7-9; length: 17; CDR3: CASSHGDGRPSYNEQFF; DNA: TGTGCCAGCAGCCACGGCGACGGGAGACCTAGCTACAATGAGCAGTTCTTC
D: TRBD1; J: TRBJ1-2; size: few; V: TRBV28; length: 17; CDR3: CASSFYTGQDPNYGYTF; DNA: TGTGCCAGCAGTTTCTACACCGGACAGGACCCTAACTATGGCTACACCTTC
D: .; J: TRBJ1-1; size: many; V: TRBV7-8; length: 14; CDR3: CASSHREMNTEAFF; DNA: TGTGCCAGCAGCCACAGGGAAATGAACACTGAAGCTTTCTTT
D: .; J: TRBJ2-1; size: .; V: TRBV29-1; length: 17; CDR3: CSVGGHRAPGAYNEQFF; DNA: TGCAGCGTTGGGGGCCACAGGGCACCGGGGGCCTACAATGAGCAGTTCTTC
D: .; J: TRBJ2-5; size: few; V: TRBV5-5; length: 13; CDR3: CASSSGAQETQYF; DNA: TGTGCCAGCAGCTCCGGGGCCCAAGAGACCCAGTACTTC
D: .; J: TRBJ1-3; size: few; V: TRBV12-3/TRBV12-4; length: 16; CDR3: CASSFRGLHSGNTIYF; DNA: TGTGCCAGCAGTTTCAGGGGACTCCATTCTGGAAACACCATATATTTT
D: .; J: TRBJ2-1; size: .; V: TRBV28; length: 13; CDR3: CASSFGGINEQFF; DNA: TGTGCCAGCAGTTTCGGGGGTATTAATGAGCAGTTCTTC
D: .; J: TRBJ1-5; size: .; V: TRBV12-3/TRBV12-4; length: 15; CDR3: CASSPHPGGNQPQHF; DNA: TGTGCCAGCAGTCCACACCCAGGGGGCAATCAGCCCCAGCATTTT
D: .; J: TRBJ2-7; size: .; V: TRBV7-9; length: 15; CDR3: CASTVTSGRAYEQYF; DNA: TGTGCCAGCACCGTTACCTCCGGAAGGGCCTACGAGCAGTACTTC
D: TRBD1; J: TRBJ1-5; size: few; V: TRBV28; length: 14; CDR3: CASTSGQGHQPQHF; DNA: TGTGCCAGCACCAGTGGACAGGGACATCAGCCCCAGCATTTT
D: .; J: TRBJ1-4; size: .; V: TRBV3-1; length: 16; CDR3: CASSQDSAGHSEKLFF; DNA: TGTGCCAGCAGCCAAGATAGCGCAGGGCATAGTGAAAAACTGTTTTTT
D: .; J: TRBJ1-6; size: .; V: TRBV7-3; length: 14; CDR3: CASSLLGLNSPLHF; DNA: TGTGCCAGCAGCCTACTAGGCCTTAATTCACCCCTCCACTTT
D: .; J: TRBJ2-7; size: .; V: TRBV11-2; length: 12; CDR3: CANSPSSHEQYF; DNA: TGTGCCAACAGCCCCTCTTCTCACGAGCAGTACTTC
D: .; J: TRBJ2-7; size: few; V: TRBV6-1; length: 14; CDR3: CASTESPQRHEQYF; DNA: TGTGCCAGCACTGAATCACCCCAGCGCCACGAGCAGTACTTC
D: TRBD1; J: TRBJ1-2; size: .; V: TRBV11-3; length: 16; CDR3: CASSRDRGLHFQGYTF; DNA: TGTGCCAGCAGCCGGGACAGGGGGTTACACTTTCAAGGCTACACCTTC
D: TRBD1; J: TRBJ2-7; size: .; V: TRBV12-3/TRBV12-4; length: 14; CDR3: CASSGTGSTYEQYF; DNA: TGTGCCAGCAGTGGGACAGGGAGTACCTACGAGCAGTACTTC
D: TRBD1; J: TRBJ2-1; size: .; V: TRBV7-9; length: 16; CDR3: CASSLADRVSYNEQFF; DNA: TGTGCCAGCAGCTTAGCGGACAGGGTTTCCTACAATGAGCAGTTCTTC
D: TRBD1; J: TRBJ2-1; size: many; V: TRBV6-1; length: 14; CDR3: CASSGSGTGVEQFF; DNA: TGTGCCAGCAGTGGATCCGGGACAGGGGTTGAGCAGTTCTTC
D: TRBD2; J: TRBJ2-5; size: .; V: TRBV28; length: 15; CDR3: CASSLTTSGRKTQYF; DNA: TGTGCCAGCAGTCTGACCACTAGCGGGCGAAAGACCCAGTACTTC
D: .; J: TRBJ2-3; size: few; V: TRBV24-1; length: 14; CDR3: CATLDRFSTDTQYF; DNA: TGTGCCACCCTTGACCGATTCAGCACAGATACGCAGTATTTT
D: .; J: TRBJ1-4; size: few; V: TRBV5-1; length: 14; CDR3: CASSLEGGREKLFF; DNA: TGCGCCAGCAGCTTGGAGGGGGGACGGGAAAAACTGTTTTTT
D: TRBD1; J: TRBJ1-3; size: .; V: TRBV6-1; length: 14; CDR3: CASKQGSSGNTIYF; DNA: TGTGCCAGCAAACAGGGGAGCTCTGGAAACACCATATATTTT
D: .; J: TRBJ1-2; size: .; V: TRBV6-1; length: 14; CDR3: CASSEAHRSYGYTF; DNA: TGTGCCAGCAGTGAAGCGCACAGAAGCTATGGCTACACCTTC
D: .; J: TRBJ2-3; size: few; V: TRBV7-3; length: 13; CDR3: CASSSTFGDTQYF; DNA: TGTGCCAGCAGCTCCACCTTCGGGGATACGCAGTATTTT
D: .; J: TRBJ2-3; size: .; V: TRBV6-2/TRBV6-3; length: 15; CDR3: CASSPGLYTSDTQYF; DNA: TGTGCCAGCAGCCCGGGGCTCTATACGTCAGATACGCAGTATTTT
D: .; J: TRBJ1-6; size: few; V: TRBV7-2; length: 13; CDR3: CASSLGVGTPLHF; DNA: TGTGCCAGCAGCTTAGGGGTGGGGACACCCCTCCACTTT
D: TRBD2; J: TRBJ2-3; size: .; V: TRBV6-1; length: 15; CDR3: CASSELGEGGDTQYF; DNA: TGTGCCAGCAGTGAATTGGGGGAGGGAGGAGATACGCAGTATTTT
D: TRBD2; J: TRBJ2-1; size: .; V: TRBV12-3/TRBV12-4; length: 14; CDR3: CASSSGTSGGGQFF; DNA: TGTGCCAGCAGTTCCGGGACTAGCGGGGGGGGGCAGTTCTTC
D: .; J: TRBJ2-3; size: .; V: TRBV7-2; length: 13; CDR3: CASRDWVSDTQYF; DNA: TGTGCCAGCCGAGACTGGGTTTCAGATACGCAGTATTTT
D: .; J: TRBJ2-1; size: few; V: TRBV5-5; length: 13; CDR3: CASSREPQVPVFF; DNA: TGTGCCAGCAGCCGAGAGCCTCAGGTCCCTGTATTCTTC
D: .; J: TRBJ2-1; size: .; V: TRBV7-9; length: 13; CDR3: CASRGRGRNEQFF; DNA: TGTGCCAGCAGGGGGAGGGGGCGGAATGAGCAGTTCTTC
D: TRBD2; J: TRBJ2-2; size: few; V: TRBV12-3/TRBV12-4; length: 18; CDR3: CASSLALLTSGNTGELFF; DNA: TGTGCCAGCAGTTTAGCCCTCCTCACTAGCGGCAACACCGGGGAGCTGTTTTTT
D: .; J: TRBJ1-5; size: .; V: TRBV6-2/TRBV6-3; length: 15; CDR3: CASRAAKTGSQPQHF; DNA: TGTGCCAGCAGAGCGGCCAAGACCGGGAGTCAGCCCCAGCATTTT
D: .; J: TRBJ2-3; size: .; V: TRBV10-3; length: 16; CDR3: CAISAGTYTSTDTQYF; DNA: TGTGCCATCAGTGCCGGGACTTACACTAGCACAGATACGCAGTATTTT
D: .; J: TRBJ2-3; size: .; V: TRBV20-1; length: 15; CDR3: CSARAPGLGPDTQYF; DNA: TGCAGTGCTAGAGCGCCCGGGCTTGGCCCTGATACGCAGTATTTT
D: .; J: TRBJ1-1; size: .; V: TRBV20-1; length: 16; CDR3: CSARPSRGGIGTEAFF; DNA: TGCAGTGCTAGGCCGAGCCGGGGGGGGATTGGCACTGAAGCTTTCTTT
D: TRBD2; J: TRBJ2-1; size: .; V: TRBV20-1; length: 15; CDR3: CSAPQTSGRTNEQFF; DNA: TGCAGTGCTCCGCAGACTAGCGGGAGGACCAATGAGCAGTTCTTC
D: .; J: TRBJ1-1; size: few; V: TRBV20-1; length: 13; CDR3: CNALILMNTEAFF; DNA: TGCAATGCGTTAATTCTCATGAACACTGAAGCTTTCTTT
D: .; J: TRBJ1-1; size: .; V: TRBV11-2; length: 15; CDR3: CASSYSGVDNTEAFF; DNA: TGTGCCAGCAGCTACTCTGGGGTGGACAACACTGAAGCTTTCTTT
D: .; J: TRBJ2-5; size: .; V: TRBV28; length: 18; CDR3: CASSLLEEGGTAKETQYF; DNA: TGTGCCAGCAGTTTATTGGAGGAAGGAGGGACGGCCAAAGAGACCCAGTACTTC
D: TRBD2; J: TRBJ2-7; size: .; V: TRBV6-5; length: 14; CDR3: CASSTGLAGQSQYF; DNA: TGTGCCAGCAGTACTGGACTAGCGGGACAATCGCAGTACTTC
D: .; J: TRBJ2-1; size: .; V: TRBV29-1; length: 12; CDR3: CSVAARNNEQFF; DNA: TGCAGCGTTGCGGCCCGTAACAATGAGCAGTTCTTC
D: .; J: TRBJ2-3; size: .; V: TRBV9; length: 15; CDR3: CASSETGASTDTQYF; DNA: TGTGCCAGCAGCGAAACCGGAGCTAGCACAGATACGCAGTATTTT
D: .; J: TRBJ1-2; size: .; V: TRBV18; length: 14; CDR3: CASSPSAGEYGYTF; DNA: TGTGCCAGCTCACCAAGTGCAGGGGAGTATGGCTACACCTTC
D: .; J: TRBJ2-2; size: few; V: TRBV7-2; length: 16; CDR3: CASSLMGLAVPGELFF; DNA: TGTGCCAGCAGCTTAATGGGACTTGCCGTACCCGGGGAGCTGTTTTTT
D: TRBD1; J: TRBJ1-2; size: .; V: TRBV27; length: 15; CDR3: CASSLTGQGFYGYTF; DNA: TGTGCCAGCAGCCTAACGGGACAGGGTTTTTATGGCTACACCTTC
D: TRBD1; J: TRBJ1-6; size: many; V: TRBV4-1; length: 16; CDR3: CASSQDRTGPRSPLHF; DNA: TGCGCCAGCAGCCAAGATAGGACAGGGCCGAGGTCACCCCTCCACTTT
D: .; J: TRBJ2-5; size: .; V: TRBV18; length: 13; CDR3: CASSPYSTETQYF; DNA: TGTGCCAGCTCACCGTACAGCACGGAGACCCAGTACTTC